What follows are 30 T cell receptor beta chains derived from one specimen sequenced in a study of blood T cell repertoires in COVID-19. Profiling relied on immunoSEQ multiplex PCR, and the TCRdb table lists in-frame clones only, not all of them. The table has roughly 400,000 clones, 70% to 90% seen once; the top ten hold approximately 1.5%. Input material: PBMCs or T cells enriched from blood (not recorded which). The receptors derive from a woman under 30 who had been exposed to COVID-19.

The CDR3 bases are TGTGCCGCCCGGACTGGAGATACGCAGTATTTT. This gives the protein CAARTGDTQYF. This chain uses TRBV19 with TRBJ2-3; D is perhaps TRBD2 (5 bases). CDR3 length: 11 residues. Per germline, CDR1 LNHDA and CDR2 SQIVND (reference sequence). V was clipped by 11 bases and J by 5 bases, with 11 bases between them. The full variable domain, completed using reference TRBV19 and TRBJ2-3, is DGGITQSPKYLFRKEGQNVTLSCEQNLNHDAMYWYRQDPGQGLRLIYYSQIVNDFQKGDIAEGYSVSREKKESFPLTVTSAQKNPTAFYLCAARTGDTQYFGPGTRLTVL.

The rearrangement joins TRBV4-1 to TRBJ2-1, with 9 bases lining up with TRBD1. Trimming at V came to 2 bases and at J to 6 bases, leaving 5 bases not matched to a gene. The germline CDR1 and CDR2 sequences are MGHRA and YSYEKL. The CDR3 sequence is 15 residues long. The CDR3 sequence: CASSQRQGERNEQFF. CDR3 nucleotides: TGCGCCAGCAGCCAACGACAGGGGGAACGCAATGAGCAGTTCTTC.

The J gene is TRBJ2-3, the V gene TRBV15; D is unclear. CDR1 and CDR2 (germline): LNHNV, YYDKDF (reference sequence). The length of the CDR3 is 12 residues. Trimming removed 1 base at V and 6 bases at J, with 5 bases between. The CDR3 sequence: CATSRVSDTQYF. In nucleotides, the CDR3 is TGTGCCACCAGCAGAGTCTCCGATACGCAGTATTTT.

The chain couples TRBV5-1 to TRBJ2-1; 10 bases map to TRBD1. V gave up 3 bases and J gave up 4 bases; unmatched junction bases: 1. The V gene's germline CDR1 is SGHRS and CDR2 YFSETQ. The CDR3 has 14 amino acids. CDR3 residues: CASSSGQGYNEQFF. CDR3 nucleotide sequence: TGCGCCAGCAGCTCGGGACAGGGGTACAATGAGCAGTTCTTC.

V gene TRBV28 combines with J gene TRBJ2-1, with D possibly matching TRBD2 (6 bases). V lost 6 bases and J lost 4, with 16 bases in between. This CDR3 contains 15 residues. In germline, CDR1 is MDHEN, CDR2 SYDVKM. CDR3 nucleotide sequence: TGTGCCAGCAGCGACGGAGGGACCATTTACAATGAGCAGTTCTTC. Amino acids: CASSDGGTIYNEQFF.

This clone appeared a few times. This chain connects TRBV27 to TRBJ1-2; the match to TRBD1 covers 9 bases. This CDR3 region has 14 residues. V dropped 0 bases and J dropped 8; count of bases not matched to a gene: 4. From germline, CDR1 is MNHEY and CDR2 SMNVEV (reference sequence). CDR3 DNA sequence: TGTGCCAGCAGTTTATCACGGGACAGGGACGGCTACACCTTC. Protein: CASSLSRDRDGYTF.

The sample holds one count of this clone. The J gene is TRBJ2-2, the V gene TRBV5-4; 8 bases line up with TRBD2. The CDR3 length is 15 residues. Germline CDR1 is SGHNT and CDR2 is YYREEE (reference sequence). V lost 4 bases to trimming and J lost 6 bases; unmatched junction nucleotides: 8. In DNA, the CDR3 is TGTGCCAGCAGCAGAGTGTCTAGCGGGCCCGGGGAGCTGTTTTTT. Residues: CASSRVSSGPGELFF.

The genes are TRBV5-1 and TRBJ2-7; TRBD2 agrees at 9 bases. J was trimmed by 2 bases and V by 4 bases; bases with no gene match: 10. The CDR3 runs 16 residues. Germline CDR1 SGHRS, CDR2 YFSETQ. Here the CDR3 DNA reads TGCGCCAGCAGCCCCGAGGGAGTAGCGGGGGCCTACGAGCAGTACTTC. Translating it yields CASSPEGVAGAYEQYF.

This clone was recorded only once. The chain combines TRBV28 with TRBJ2-7; a possible D gene is TRBD2 (6 bases). Germline V gives CDR1 MDHEN, CDR2 SYDVKM. The CDR3 loop spans 20 amino acids. Trimming left V 10 bases short and J 3 bases short, with 37 bases between. CDR3 loop: CATNMGTFKIAEERVYEQYF. DNA of the CDR3: TGTGCCACCAATATGGGGACCTTCAAAATAGCGGAAGAAAGGGTCTACGAGCAGTACTTC.

This clone came up a few times. The gene calls are TRBV27 and TRBJ2-3, with D perhaps matching TRBD2 (5 bases). The CDR3 covers 15 residues. Germline values: CDR1 MNHEY, CDR2 SMNVEV (reference sequence). V dropped 5 bases and J dropped 6 bases, with 18 bases sitting between them. CDR3 nucleotides: TGTGCCAGCAGTGCTCTTCGGGCGGGCGAGGATACGCAGTATTTT. Translated, it gives CASSALRAGEDTQYF.

V usage is TRBV10-2 and J usage is TRBJ1-4; D remains ambiguous. This CDR3 contains 13 residues. Trimming stripped 4 bases from V and 8 bases from J, with 11 bases between. Per germline, CDR1 WSHSY and CDR2 SAAADI. CDR3 loop: CASSVLVWEKLFF. The CDR3 DNA sequence: TGCGCCAGCAGTGTCCTAGTTTGGGAAAAACTGTTTTTT.

The chain combines TRBV28 with TRBJ1-1, with D tentatively TRBD1 (6 bases). V lost 7 bases, J lost 1 base, and 10 bases lay in between. Germline V gene data show CDR1 as MDHEN and CDR2 as SYDVKM. CDR3 length equals 13 residues. CDR3 DNA sequence: TGTGCCAGCAAGGGGGTGGGGAACACTGAAGCTTTCTTT. Residues: CASKGVGNTEAFF.

The V call is TRBV28, the J call TRBJ1-2; no clear D gene. The CDR3 loop spans 12 amino acids. V dropped 4 bases and J dropped 8 bases, with 11 bases sitting between them. The V gene's germline CDR1 is MDHEN and CDR2 SYDVKM. CDR3 amino acids: CASSSSQRGYTF. The CDR3 nucleotides read TGTGCCAGCAGTTCCTCACAGCGGGGCTACACCTTC.

The genes are TRBV6-5 and TRBJ1-4, with a possible D match to TRBD1 (5 bases). The germline V and J ends were trimmed by 2 bases and 7 bases, with 11 bases remaining between them. The CDR3 has 14 residues. CDR1 MNHEY and CDR2 SVGAGI come from the germline V gene. This CDR3 reads CASSYDGAGEKLFF. The CDR3 DNA sequence: TGTGCCAGCAGTTACGATGGGGCAGGTGAAAAACTGTTTTTT.

This chain uses TRBV7-2 with TRBJ2-7; weak D call: TRBD1 (6 bases). Trimming stripped 3 bases from V and 2 bases from J, with 17 bases between. This CDR3 has 16 residues. Germline V gene sequence: CDR1 SGHTA, CDR2 FQGNSA. CDR3 nucleotides: TGTGCCAGCAGCTTGGGGACATTGTCAAAAACCTACGAGCAGTACTTC. Translating it yields CASSLGTLSKTYEQYF.

The sample holds one count of this clone. Compared with germline, one end of the junction differs, possibly owing to a read error. The chain joins TRBV6-5 to TRBJ1-1; D not resolved. Germline CDR1 reads MNHEY; CDR2 reads SVGAGI. This CDR3 is 13 amino acids long. The CDR3 spells CASTYRPGTEAFF. Written as DNA, the CDR3 is TGTGCCAGCACTTACAGACCGGGAACTGAAGCTTTCTTT.

J is TRBJ1-1 and V is TRBV29-1; 9 bases line up with TRBD1. Losses at the gene ends were 1 base for V and 4 bases for J; bases not matched to a gene: 4. CDR1 is SQVTM and CDR2 is ANQGSEA in the germline V gene. The CDR3 sequence is 14 residues long. CDR3 DNA sequence: TGCAGCGTTGAAGGGACAGGGGCGAGCACTGAAGCTTTCTTT. Protein product: CSVEGTGASTEAFF. The whole variable domain, remainder taken from reference TRBV29-1 and TRBJ1-1, is SAVISQKPSRDICQRGTSLTIQCQVDSQVTMMFWYRQQPGQSLTLIATANQGSEATYESGFVIDKFPISRPNLTFSTLTVSNMSPEDSSIYLCSVEGTGASTEAFFGQGTRLTVV.

The chain carries TRBV28 and TRBJ1-2, with 7 bases fitting TRBD1. Trimming at V came to 5 bases and at J to 4 bases, leaving 16 bases not matched to a gene. CDR3 length: 17 residues. The germline V gene has CDR1 MDHEN and CDR2 SYDVKM. The CDR3 nucleotides read TGTGCCAGCAGTCCGCTGAGACAGGGCCGGTTTGGCTATGGCTACACCTTC. Translated: CASSPLRQGRFGYGYTF.

The J gene is TRBJ2-1, the V gene TRBV3-1 (or the pseudogene TRBV3-2); D is unresolved. CDR1 and CDR2 (germline): LGHDT, YNNKEL (reference sequence). The CDR3 has 15 amino acids. Deletions cut 1 base from V and 7 bases from J, with 14 bases between. Here the CDR3 reads CASSQGSALPNEQFF. DNA for the CDR3: TGTGCCAGCAGCCAAGGCTCCGCGTTGCCTAATGAGCAGTTCTTC.

Points on this clone: Within the sample, other DNA sequences also encode this same CDR3. The chain has TRBV9 and TRBJ2-1; no firm D call. This CDR3 is built from 12 residues. Trimming removed 0 bases from V and 6 bases from J, with 4 bases in between. The V gene's germline CDR1 is SGDLS and CDR2 YYNGEE. The CDR3 coding sequence is TGTGCCAGCAGCGTAGGACTCAATGAGCAGTTCTTC. Translation: CASSVGLNEQFF.

Details on this clone: Other DNA sequences in the sample encode the same CDR3. The chain joins TRBV28 to TRBJ2-5, with 8 bases that match TRBD1. CDR1 and CDR2 from the germline V gene are MDHEN and SYDVKM. The CDR3 loop spans 15 amino acids. V lost 5 bases and J lost 0; bases outside the gene matches: 5. The CDR3 loop reads CASSLPTGDQETQYF. The CDR3 nucleotides read TGTGCCAGCAGTCTCCCGACAGGGGACCAAGAGACCCAGTACTTC. The full variable domain, completed using reference TRBV28 and TRBJ2-5, is DVKVTQSSRYLVKRTGEKVFLECVQDMDHENMFWYRQDPGLGLRLIYFSYDVKMKEKGDIPEGYSVSREKKERFSLILESASTNQTSMYLCASSLPTGDQETQYFGPGTRLLVL.

The chain employs TRBV6-5 and TRBJ1-4, with D perhaps matching TRBD1 (6 bases). This CDR3 contains 15 residues. V lost 6 bases and J 8 bases, leaving 19 bases between the germline ends. CDR1 and CDR2 (germline): MNHEY, SVGAGI. CDR3 sequence reads: CASRVTRGAGEKLFF. CDR3 nucleotides: TGTGCCAGCAGGGTTACCAGGGGCGCTGGCGAAAAACTGTTTTTT.

CDR3 sequence: CARNRGRNEKLFF. The CDR3 nucleotides read TGTGCCAGGAACAGGGGTCGGAATGAAAAACTGTTTTTT. The V and J genes are TRBV28 and TRBJ1-4; 7 bases map to TRBD1. CDR1 is MDHEN, CDR2 SYDVKM, per germline. V shed 9 bases and J 5 bases; nucleotides not matched to a gene: 6. The CDR3 spans 13 residues. The full variable domain, its missing parts supplied by reference TRBV28 and TRBJ1-4, is DVKVTQSSRYLVKRTGEKVFLECVQDMDHENMFWYRQDPGLGLRLIYFSYDVKMKEKGDIPEGYSVSREKKERFSLILESASTNQTSMYLCARNRGRNEKLFFGSGTQLSVL.

V and J are TRBV2 and TRBJ1-1, with D possibly matching TRBD1 (6 bases). The CDR3 totals 13 residues. V dropped 5 bases and J dropped 3 bases, with 10 bases sitting between them. Germline V gene sequence: CDR1 SNHLY, CDR2 FYNNEI. The DNA of the CDR3 is TGTGCCAGCAGTACAGGGTTGGACACTGAAGCTTTCTTT. Encoded protein: CASSTGLDTEAFF.

The chain has TRBV18 and TRBJ2-1; 7 bases agree with TRBD2. Unmatched junction bases numbered 6, after V lost 3 bases and J lost 10 bases. Germline assignment: CDR1 KGHSH and CDR2 LQKENI. The CDR3 contains 13 residues. The CDR3 region is CASSPALGGEQFF. In DNA form, the CDR3 reads TGTGCCAGCTCACCCGCATTGGGGGGGGAGCAGTTCTTC.

The genes are TRBV6-5 and TRBJ2-3, with TRBD2 matching over 11 bases. The CDR3 extends over 15 amino acids. V dropped 7 bases and J dropped 4; count of bases not matched to a gene: 7. CDR1 MNHEY and CDR2 SVGAGI come from the germline V gene. The CDR3 region has the DNA TGTGCCAGCAACAGACTAGCGGGATTGTCAGATACGCAGTATTTT. Amino acids: CASNRLAGLSDTQYF.

The genes are TRBV3-1 (or the pseudogene TRBV3-2) and TRBJ2-3, with 8 bases fitting TRBD2. CDR3 length: 15 amino acids. Trimming removed 2 bases from V and 5 bases from J; junction bases left unmatched: 6. Germline CDR1 reads LGHDT; CDR2 reads YNNKEL (reference sequence). CDR3 coding DNA: TGTGCCAGCAGCCAACGGGAGGGCATGAAAGATACGCAGTATTTT. Amino acids: CASSQREGMKDTQYF.

The V call is TRBV25-1, the J call TRBJ2-7, with 10 bases identical to TRBD1. This CDR3 has 16 residues. Germline CDR1 reads MGHDK; CDR2 reads SYGVNS. Trimming took 2 bases from V and 2 from J; bases not matched to a gene: 6. In nucleotides, the CDR3 is TGTGCCAGCAGTGAACGGGACAGGGGAATTGCCTACGAGCAGTACTTC. Its protein is CASSERDRGIAYEQYF.

A note on this clone: Other DNA sequences in this specimen translate into the identical CDR3. J is TRBJ1-2 and V is TRBV25-1; D is undetermined. With 2 bases removed from V and 4 bases from J, the gap between germline ends came to 8 bases. This CDR3 has 13 amino acids. The germline gives CDR1 MGHDK, CDR2 SYGVNS. The CDR3 is CASSESGLYGYTF. The CDR3 nucleotides read TGTGCCAGCAGTGAAAGCGGTCTCTATGGCTACACCTTC.

This clone was detected a few times. This rearrangement joins TRBV3-1 (or the pseudogene TRBV3-2) to TRBJ2-5; 8 nucleotides agree with TRBD2. The trim removed 0 bases at V and 1 base at J, leaving 4 bases unmatched. Germline loops: CDR1 LGHDT, CDR2 YNNKEL (reference sequence). CDR3 size: 16 residues. This chain's CDR3 is CASSQDLGTSQETQYF. Here the CDR3 DNA reads TGTGCCAGCAGCCAAGATCTCGGGACTAGCCAAGAGACCCAGTACTTC.